Included here is one T cell receptor beta chain sequence, with context. The antigen remains undetermined. CDR1 and CDR2 from the germline V gene are SGHVS and FQNEAQ. V gave up 4 bases and J gave up 0 bases, with 10 bases separating them. This CDR3 is 15 amino acids long. Sample time point: cycle 4 day 1 (C4D1), after five to seven weeks of nivolumab. Relapses following autologous stem cell transplantation were seen in all patients, with brentuximab vedotin exposure varying. When best responses were assessed, they were complete response, partial response or progressive disease. The sample belongs to a study of PD-1 blockade in classical Hodgkin lymphoma. Study-level points and caveats: It was reported that newly diagnosed patients had less baseline TCR diversity than healthy donors. Initiation of nivolumab under 1 year after ASCT led to exclusion of patients. Complete responders showed a baseline diversity that resembled the diversity of newly diagnosed patients.

Libraries were prepared by immunoSEQ multiplex PCR; TCRdb keeps only in-frame clonotypes and omits some of them. Altogether 15,000 to 20,000 clones are present, 83% being singletons, with the ten largest covering about 13%. The origin of this receptor is a human donor with classical Hodgkin lymphoma. The material sequenced was peripheral blood mononuclear cells (PBMCs), taken before the fourth cycle of nivolumab. The chain combines TRBV7-8 with TRBJ2-1, with D unresolved. CDR3 DNA sequence: TGTGCCAGCAGCTGGAGAGAGAGCTCCTACAATGAGCAGTTCTTC. Amino acids: CASSWRESSYNEQFF.